Sequencing of this TCR beta chain was carried out in a study of shared clonotypes between healthy human individuals. This CDR3 is 17 amino acids long. V lost 7 bases and J lost 0; bases outside the gene matches: 13. Germline V gene sequence: CDR1 LNHDA, CDR2 SQIVND (reference sequence). Sorted-subset replicate PCRs used 150 to 200 ng DNA, some 31,000 T cell genomes. The table came from immunoSEQ multiplex PCR; TCRdb's copy has only in-frame clones and leaves some out. The sample includes millions of clones, approximately 94% of them seen just once. Findings and limits, study-wide: Naive subsets tended to show greater estimated richness than memory subsets. Sorted-subset samples were not fully sequenced, rarefaction indicated. In having few donors, the study represented limited genetic and exposure-history diversity.

The naive CD8 fraction comprised CD45RO-negative cells positively selected for CCR7 and excluded terminally differentiated effector memory CD45RA+ cells. Worth noting for this clone: No antigen is known for it.

The receptor was isolated from a man younger than 35 in good health. The genes are TRBV19 and TRBJ1-1; 8 bases line up with TRBD1. Sequencing was done on a sample of naive CD8+ T cells sorted from blood. CDR3 sequence reads: CASKWSPGGKLNTEAFF. CDR3 bases: TGTGCCAGTAAATGGAGCCCAGGGGGCAAGTTGAACACTGAAGCTTTCTTT. Drawing the rest from reference TRBV19 and TRBJ1-1, the complete variable domain is DGGITQSPKYLFRKEGQNVTLSCEQNLNHDAMYWYRQDPGQGLRLIYYSQIVNDFQKGDIAEGYSVSREKKESFPLTVTSAQKNPTAFYLCASKWSPGGKLNTEAFFGQGTRLTVV.